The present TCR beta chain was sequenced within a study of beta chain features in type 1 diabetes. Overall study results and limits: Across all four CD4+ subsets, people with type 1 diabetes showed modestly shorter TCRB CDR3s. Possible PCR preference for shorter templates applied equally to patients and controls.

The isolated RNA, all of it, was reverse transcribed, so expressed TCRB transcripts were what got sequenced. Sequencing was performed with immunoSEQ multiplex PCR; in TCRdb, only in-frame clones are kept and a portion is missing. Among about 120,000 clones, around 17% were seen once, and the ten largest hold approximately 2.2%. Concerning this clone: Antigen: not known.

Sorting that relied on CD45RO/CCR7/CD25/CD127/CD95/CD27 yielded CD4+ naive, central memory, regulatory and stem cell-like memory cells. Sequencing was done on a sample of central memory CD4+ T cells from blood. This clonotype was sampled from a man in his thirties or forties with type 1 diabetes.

CDR3 sequence: CASSVFSGTSYEQYF. The CDR3 DNA sequence: TGTGCCAGTAGTGTCTTTTCCGGGACTAGCTACGAGCAGTACTTC. This sequence joins TRBV19 and TRBJ2-7, with 8 bases that match TRBD2. The trim removed 5 bases at V and 3 bases at J, leaving 9 bases unmatched. Germline V gene data show CDR1 as LNHDA and CDR2 as SQIVND (reference sequence). The CDR3 extends over 15 amino acids.